This TCR beta chain was captured by sequencing in a study of T cells after yellow fever vaccination. Regarding the study as a whole: Clones from primary vaccination mostly reappeared after the booster (around 96% CD4, about 85% CD8). Sorted memory subsets showed almost no vaccine-responding clonotypes on day 0.

This clonotype was counted at least ten times. TCRdb re-analysed the 5' RACE reads in MiXCR, keeping a single row per CDR3 protein. The sample shows about 26,000 distinct CDR3 sequences, 5.5% of them seen only once. The CDR3 is made up of 15 amino acids. V lost 6 bases and J lost 3; bases outside the gene matches: 13. Germline-derived CDR1 and CDR2 are DFQATT and SNEGSKA (reference sequence). This TCR derives from a man aged 30 to 39 who received the YFV17D yellow fever vaccine. The rearrangement uses TRBV20-1 and TRBJ2-7; 8 bases map to TRBD2. This material consisted of PBMCs, either bulk or a sorted T-cell subset (CD4+, CD8+, memory, or dextramer-sorted; not recorded which), taken 15 days after the yellow fever booster vaccination. CDR3 loop: CSAPPLREGGYEQYF. The CDR3 DNA sequence: TGCAGTGCCCCGCCCCTCCGGGAGGGCGGCTACGAGCAGTACTTC.